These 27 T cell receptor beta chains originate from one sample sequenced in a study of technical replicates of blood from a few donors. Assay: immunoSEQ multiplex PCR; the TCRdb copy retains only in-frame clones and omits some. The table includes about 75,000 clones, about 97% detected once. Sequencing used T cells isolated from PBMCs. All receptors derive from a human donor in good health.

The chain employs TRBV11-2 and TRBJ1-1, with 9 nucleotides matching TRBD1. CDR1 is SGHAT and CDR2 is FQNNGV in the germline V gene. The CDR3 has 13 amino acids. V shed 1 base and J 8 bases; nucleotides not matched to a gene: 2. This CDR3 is CASSLGDRGEAFF. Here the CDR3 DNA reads TGTGCCAGCAGCTTAGGCGACAGGGGGGAAGCTTTCTTT.

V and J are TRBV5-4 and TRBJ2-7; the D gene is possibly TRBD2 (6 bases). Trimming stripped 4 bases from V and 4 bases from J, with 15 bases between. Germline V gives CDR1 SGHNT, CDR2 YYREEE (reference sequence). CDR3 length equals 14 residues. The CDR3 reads CASSLRFGSYEQYF. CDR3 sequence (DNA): TGTGCCAGCAGCCTCCGTTTCGGGAGTTACGAGCAGTACTTC.

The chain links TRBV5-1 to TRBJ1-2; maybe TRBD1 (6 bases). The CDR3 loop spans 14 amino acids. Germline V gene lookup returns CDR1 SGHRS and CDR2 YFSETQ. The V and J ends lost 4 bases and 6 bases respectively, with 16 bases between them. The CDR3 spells CASSPAAGADGYTF. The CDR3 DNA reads TGCGCCAGCAGCCCAGCCGCAGGGGCGGATGGCTACACCTTC.

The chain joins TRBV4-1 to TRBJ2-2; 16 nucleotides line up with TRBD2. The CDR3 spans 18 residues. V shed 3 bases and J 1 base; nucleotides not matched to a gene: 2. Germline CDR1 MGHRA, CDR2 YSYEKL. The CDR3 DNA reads TGCGCCAGCAGCCAGGGACTAGCGGGAGGGAAGAACACCGGGGAGCTGTTTTTT. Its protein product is CASSQGLAGGKNTGELFF.

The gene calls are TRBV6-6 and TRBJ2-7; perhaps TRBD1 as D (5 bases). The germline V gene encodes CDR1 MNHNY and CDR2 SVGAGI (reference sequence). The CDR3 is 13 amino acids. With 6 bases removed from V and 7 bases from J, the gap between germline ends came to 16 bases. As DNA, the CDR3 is TGTGCCAGCAGAATAGGACACACGGAGGAGCAGTACTTC. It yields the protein CASRIGHTEEQYF.

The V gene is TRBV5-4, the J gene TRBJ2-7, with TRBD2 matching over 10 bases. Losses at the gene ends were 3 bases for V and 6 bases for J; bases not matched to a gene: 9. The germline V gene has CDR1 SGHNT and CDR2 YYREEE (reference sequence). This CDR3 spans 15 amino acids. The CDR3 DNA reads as TGTGCCAGCAGCTCACTGCTAGCGGGAGACTTCGAGCAGTACTTC. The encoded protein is CASSSLLAGDFEQYF.

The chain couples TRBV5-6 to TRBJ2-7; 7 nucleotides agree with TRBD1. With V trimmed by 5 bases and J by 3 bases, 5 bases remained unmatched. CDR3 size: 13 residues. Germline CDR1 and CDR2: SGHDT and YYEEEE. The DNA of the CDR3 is TGTGCCAGCAGTCCGGGACAGTACTACGAGCAGTACTTC. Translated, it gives CASSPGQYYEQYF.

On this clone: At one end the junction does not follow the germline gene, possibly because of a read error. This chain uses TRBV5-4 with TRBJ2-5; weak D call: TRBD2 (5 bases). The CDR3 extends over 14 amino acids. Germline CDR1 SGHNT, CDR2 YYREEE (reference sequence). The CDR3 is CAIRLDWEREAQYF. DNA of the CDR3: TGTGCCATACGACTGGACTGGGAAAGAGAGGCCCAGTACTTC.

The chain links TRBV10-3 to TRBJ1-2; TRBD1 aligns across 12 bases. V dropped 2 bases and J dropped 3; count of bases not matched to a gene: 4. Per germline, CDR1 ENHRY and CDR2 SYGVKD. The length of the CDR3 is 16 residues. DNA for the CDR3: TGTGCCATCAGTGAGGGGGGACAGGGGGCCGACTATGGCTACACCTTC. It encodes CAISEGGQGADYGYTF.

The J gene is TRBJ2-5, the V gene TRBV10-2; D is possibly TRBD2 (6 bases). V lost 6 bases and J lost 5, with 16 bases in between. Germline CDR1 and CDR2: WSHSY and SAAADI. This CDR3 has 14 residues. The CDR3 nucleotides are TGCGCCAGCAGAGATACGGAGGGCCAGGAGACCCAGTACTTC. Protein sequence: CASRDTEGQETQYF.

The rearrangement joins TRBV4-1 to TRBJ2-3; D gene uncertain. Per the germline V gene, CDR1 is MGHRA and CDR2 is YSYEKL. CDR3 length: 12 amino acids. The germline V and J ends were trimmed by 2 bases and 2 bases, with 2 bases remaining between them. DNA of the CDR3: TGCGCCAGCAGCCAACACACAGATACGCAGTATTTT. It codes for CASSQHTDTQYF.

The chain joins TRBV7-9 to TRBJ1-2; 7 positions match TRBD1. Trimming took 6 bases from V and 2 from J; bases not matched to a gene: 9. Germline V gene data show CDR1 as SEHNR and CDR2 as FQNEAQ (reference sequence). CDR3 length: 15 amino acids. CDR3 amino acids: CASRAWDSENYGYTF. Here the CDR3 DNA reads TGTGCCAGCAGGGCGTGGGACAGCGAGAACTATGGCTACACCTTC.

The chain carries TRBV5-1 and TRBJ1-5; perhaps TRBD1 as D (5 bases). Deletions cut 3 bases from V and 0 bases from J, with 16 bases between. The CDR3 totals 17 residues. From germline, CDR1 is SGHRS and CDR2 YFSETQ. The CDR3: CASSSRGLGNSNQPQHF. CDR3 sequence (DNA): TGCGCCAGCAGCTCCCGGGGGTTAGGGAATAGCAATCAGCCCCAGCATTTT.

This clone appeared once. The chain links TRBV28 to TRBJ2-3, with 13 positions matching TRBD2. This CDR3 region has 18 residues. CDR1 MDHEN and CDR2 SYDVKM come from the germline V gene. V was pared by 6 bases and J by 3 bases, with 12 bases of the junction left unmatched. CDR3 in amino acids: CASSRGTMTSGRTDTQYF. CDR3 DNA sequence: TGTGCCAGCAGCCGAGGGACAATGACTAGCGGGAGGACAGATACGCAGTATTTT.

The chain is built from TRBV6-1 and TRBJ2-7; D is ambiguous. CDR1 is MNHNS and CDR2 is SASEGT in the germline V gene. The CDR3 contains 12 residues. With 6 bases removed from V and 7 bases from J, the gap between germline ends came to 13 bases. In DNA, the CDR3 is TGTGCCAGCAGGTATCCATCCACAGAGCAGTACTTC. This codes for CASRYPSTEQYF.

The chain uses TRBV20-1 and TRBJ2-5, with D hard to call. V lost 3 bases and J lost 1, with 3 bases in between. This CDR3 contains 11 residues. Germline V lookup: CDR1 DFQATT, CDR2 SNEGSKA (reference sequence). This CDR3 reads CSASRQETQYF. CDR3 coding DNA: TGCAGTGCTAGTCGCCAAGAGACCCAGTACTTC.

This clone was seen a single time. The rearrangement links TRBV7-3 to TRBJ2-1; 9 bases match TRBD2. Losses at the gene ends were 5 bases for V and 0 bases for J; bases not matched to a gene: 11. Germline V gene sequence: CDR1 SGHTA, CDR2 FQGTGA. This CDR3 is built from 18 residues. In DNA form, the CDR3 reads TGTGCCAGCAGCCTCCTAGCGGGGATGCTAAGCTCCTACAATGAGCAGTTCTTC. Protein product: CASSLLAGMLSSYNEQFF.

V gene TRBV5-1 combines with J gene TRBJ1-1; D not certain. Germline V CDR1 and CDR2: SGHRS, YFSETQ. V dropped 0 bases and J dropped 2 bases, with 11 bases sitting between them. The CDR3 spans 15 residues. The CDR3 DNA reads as TGCGCCAGCAGCTTGGGTTTATCCCCCAACACTGAAGCTTTCTTT. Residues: CASSLGLSPNTEAFF.

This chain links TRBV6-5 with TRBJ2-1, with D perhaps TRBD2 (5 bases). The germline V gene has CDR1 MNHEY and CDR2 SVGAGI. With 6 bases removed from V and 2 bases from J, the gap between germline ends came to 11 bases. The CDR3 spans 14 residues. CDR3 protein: CASRAEVTYNEQFF. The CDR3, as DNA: TGTGCCAGCAGGGCGGAGGTAACCTACAATGAGCAGTTCTTC.

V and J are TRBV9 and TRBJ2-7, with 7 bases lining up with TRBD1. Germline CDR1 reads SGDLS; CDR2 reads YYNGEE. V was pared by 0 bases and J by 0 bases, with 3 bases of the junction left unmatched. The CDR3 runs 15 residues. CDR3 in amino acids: CASSVGTGLSYEQYF. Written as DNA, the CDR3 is TGTGCCAGCAGCGTAGGGACAGGTCTCTCCTACGAGCAGTACTTC.

The CDR3 loop reads CASSVSLTATEAFF. The DNA of the CDR3 is TGTGCCAGCAGCGTAAGCCTCACCGCTACTGAAGCTTTCTTT. The rearrangement links TRBV7-2 to TRBJ1-1; D is unclear. V was trimmed by 5 bases and J by 5 bases, leaving 15 bases between them. Germline CDR1 is SGHTA and CDR2 is FQGNSA. The CDR3 sequence is 14 residues long.

The CDR3 loop is CASSLGGGSYNEQFF. The CDR3 nucleotides read TGTGCCAGCAGCCTGGGGGGGGGCTCCTACAATGAGCAGTTCTTC. The chain combines TRBV27 with TRBJ2-1, with 7 bases lining up with TRBD2. This CDR3 region has 15 residues. Germline V gene lookup returns CDR1 MNHEY and CDR2 SMNVEV (reference sequence). With V trimmed by 6 bases and J by 0 bases, 5 bases remained unmatched.

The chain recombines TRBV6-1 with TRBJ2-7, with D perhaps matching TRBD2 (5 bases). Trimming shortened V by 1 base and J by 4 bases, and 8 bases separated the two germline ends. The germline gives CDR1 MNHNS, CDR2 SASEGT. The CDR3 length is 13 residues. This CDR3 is CASSEVRGYEQYF. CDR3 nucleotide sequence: TGTGCCAGCAGTGAAGTCCGGGGTTACGAGCAGTACTTC.

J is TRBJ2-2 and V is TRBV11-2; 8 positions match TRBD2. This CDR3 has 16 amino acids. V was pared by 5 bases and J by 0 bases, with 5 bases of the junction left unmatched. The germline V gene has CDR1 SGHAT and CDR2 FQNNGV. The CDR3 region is CASSRLRGANTGELFF. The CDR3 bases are TGTGCCAGCAGCCGGCTGCGGGGGGCGAACACCGGGGAGCTGTTTTTT.

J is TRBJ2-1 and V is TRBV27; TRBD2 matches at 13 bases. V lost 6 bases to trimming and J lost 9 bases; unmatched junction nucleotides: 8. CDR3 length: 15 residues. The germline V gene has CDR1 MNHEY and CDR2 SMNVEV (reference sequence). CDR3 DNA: TGTGCCAGCAGGGGACTAGCGGGACCCCACGTTGAGCAGTTCTTC. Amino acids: CASRGLAGPHVEQFF.

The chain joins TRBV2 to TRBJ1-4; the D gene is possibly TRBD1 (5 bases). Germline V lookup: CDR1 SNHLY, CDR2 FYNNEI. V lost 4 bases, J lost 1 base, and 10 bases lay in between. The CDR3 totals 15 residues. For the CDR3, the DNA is TGTGCCAGCAGTGGCCAGGGCGTAACTAATGAAAAACTGTTTTTT. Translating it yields CASSGQGVTNEKLFF.

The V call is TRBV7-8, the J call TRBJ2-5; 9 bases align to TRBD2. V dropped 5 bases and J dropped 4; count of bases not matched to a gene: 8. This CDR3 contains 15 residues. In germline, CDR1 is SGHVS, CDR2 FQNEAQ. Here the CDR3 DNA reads TGTGCCAGCAGCCAATTAGCGGGAGTAGGAGAGACCCAGTACTTC. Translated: CASSQLAGVGETQYF.